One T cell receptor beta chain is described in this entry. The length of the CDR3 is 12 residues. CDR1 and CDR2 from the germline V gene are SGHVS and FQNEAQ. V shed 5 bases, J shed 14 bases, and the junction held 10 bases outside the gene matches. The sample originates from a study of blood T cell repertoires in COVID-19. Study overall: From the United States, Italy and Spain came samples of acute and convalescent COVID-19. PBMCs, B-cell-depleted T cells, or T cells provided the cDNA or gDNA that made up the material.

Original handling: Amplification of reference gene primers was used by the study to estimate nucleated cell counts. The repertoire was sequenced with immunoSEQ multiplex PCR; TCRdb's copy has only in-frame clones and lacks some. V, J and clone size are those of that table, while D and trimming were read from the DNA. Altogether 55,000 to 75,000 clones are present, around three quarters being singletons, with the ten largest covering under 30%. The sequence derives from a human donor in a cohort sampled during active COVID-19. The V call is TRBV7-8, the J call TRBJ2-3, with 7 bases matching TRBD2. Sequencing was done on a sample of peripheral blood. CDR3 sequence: CASSPTSQNPYF. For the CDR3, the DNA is TGTGCCAGCAGCCCGACTAGCCAAAACCCGTATTTT.